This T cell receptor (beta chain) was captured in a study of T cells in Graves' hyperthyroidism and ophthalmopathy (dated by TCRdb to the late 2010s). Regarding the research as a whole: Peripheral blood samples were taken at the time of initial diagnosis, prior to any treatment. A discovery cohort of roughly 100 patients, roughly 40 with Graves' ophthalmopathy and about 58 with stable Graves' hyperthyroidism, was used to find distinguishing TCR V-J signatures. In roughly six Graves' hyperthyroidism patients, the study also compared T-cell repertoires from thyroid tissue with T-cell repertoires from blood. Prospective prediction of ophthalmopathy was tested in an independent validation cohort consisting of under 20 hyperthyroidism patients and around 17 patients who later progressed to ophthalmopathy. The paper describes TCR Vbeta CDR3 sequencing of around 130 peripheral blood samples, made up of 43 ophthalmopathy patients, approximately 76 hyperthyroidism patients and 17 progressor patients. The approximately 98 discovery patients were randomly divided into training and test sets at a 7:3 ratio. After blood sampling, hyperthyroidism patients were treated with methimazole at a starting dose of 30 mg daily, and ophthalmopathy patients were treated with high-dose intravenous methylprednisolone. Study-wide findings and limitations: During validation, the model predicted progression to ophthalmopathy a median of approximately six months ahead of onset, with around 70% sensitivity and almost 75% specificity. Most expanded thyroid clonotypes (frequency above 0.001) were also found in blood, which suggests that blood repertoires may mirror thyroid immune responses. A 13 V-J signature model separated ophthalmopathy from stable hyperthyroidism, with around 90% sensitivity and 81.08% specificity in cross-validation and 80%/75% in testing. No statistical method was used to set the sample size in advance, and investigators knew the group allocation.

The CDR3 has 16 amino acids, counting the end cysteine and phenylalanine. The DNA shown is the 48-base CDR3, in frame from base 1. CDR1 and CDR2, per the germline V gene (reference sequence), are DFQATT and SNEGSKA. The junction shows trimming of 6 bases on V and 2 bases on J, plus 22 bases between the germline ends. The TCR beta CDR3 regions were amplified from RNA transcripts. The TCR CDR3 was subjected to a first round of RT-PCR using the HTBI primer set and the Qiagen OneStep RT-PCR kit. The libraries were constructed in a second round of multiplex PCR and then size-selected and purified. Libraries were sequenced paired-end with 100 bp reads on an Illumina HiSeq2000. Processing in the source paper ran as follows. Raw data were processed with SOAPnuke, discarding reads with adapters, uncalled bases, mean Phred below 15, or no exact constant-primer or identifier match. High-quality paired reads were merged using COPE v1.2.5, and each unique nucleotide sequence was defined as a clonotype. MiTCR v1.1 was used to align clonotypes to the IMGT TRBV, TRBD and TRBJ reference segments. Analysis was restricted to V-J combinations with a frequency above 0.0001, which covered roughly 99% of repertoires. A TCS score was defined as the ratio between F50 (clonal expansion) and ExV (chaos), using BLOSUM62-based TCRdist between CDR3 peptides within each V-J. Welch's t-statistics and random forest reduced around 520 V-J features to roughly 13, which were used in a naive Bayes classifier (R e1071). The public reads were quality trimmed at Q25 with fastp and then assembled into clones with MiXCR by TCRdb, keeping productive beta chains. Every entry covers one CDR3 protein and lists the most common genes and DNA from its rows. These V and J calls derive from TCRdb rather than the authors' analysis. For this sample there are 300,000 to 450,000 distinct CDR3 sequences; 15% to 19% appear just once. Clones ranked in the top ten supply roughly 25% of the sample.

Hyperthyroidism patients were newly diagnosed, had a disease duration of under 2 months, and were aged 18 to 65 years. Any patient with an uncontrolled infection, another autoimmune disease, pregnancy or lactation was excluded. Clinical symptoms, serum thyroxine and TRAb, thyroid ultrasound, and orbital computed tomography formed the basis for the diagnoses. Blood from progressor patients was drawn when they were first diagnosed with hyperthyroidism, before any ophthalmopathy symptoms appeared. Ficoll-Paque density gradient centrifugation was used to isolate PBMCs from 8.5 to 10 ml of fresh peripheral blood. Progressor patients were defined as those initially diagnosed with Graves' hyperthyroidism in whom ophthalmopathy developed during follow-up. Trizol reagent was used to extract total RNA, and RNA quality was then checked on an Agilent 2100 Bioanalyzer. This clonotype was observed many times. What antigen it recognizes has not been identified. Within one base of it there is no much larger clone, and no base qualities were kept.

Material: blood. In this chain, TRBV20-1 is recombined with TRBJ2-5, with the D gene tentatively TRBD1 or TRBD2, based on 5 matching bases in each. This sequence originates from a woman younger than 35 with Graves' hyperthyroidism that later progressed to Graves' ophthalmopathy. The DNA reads TGCAGTGCCGAGGGGTTTACGGGGCGAGGTCAAGAGACCCAGTACTTC. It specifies CSAEGFTGRGQETQYF.